Detailed here is one TCR beta chain. This sample was taken from a study of T cells in Graves' hyperthyroidism and ophthalmopathy. Trimming stripped 6 bases from V and 7 bases from J, with 9 bases between. The CDR3 runs 11 residues. Germline V gene sequence: CDR1 MNHEY, CDR2 SVGAGI. Amplification targeted TCR beta CDR3 regions from RNA transcripts. HTBI primers were the set used in a first-round RT-PCR of the TCR CDR3. MiXCR, applied by TCRdb to the multiplex PCR reads, yields one record per CDR3 protein. The data show around 520,000 distinct CDR3 sequences, roughly 24% seen once. Those patients with uncontrolled infection, other autoimmune disease, pregnancy or lactation were excluded. The PBMCs were sourced from fresh peripheral blood (more than 8.5 ml).

Input material: blood. The TCR was taken from a woman younger than 45 with Graves' ophthalmopathy. This sequence joins TRBV6-5 and TRBJ1-1, with a tentative D call TRBD1 (5 bases). CDR3 loop: CASRSGSEAFF. The CDR3 coding sequence is TGTGCCAGCAGGTCAGGGAGTGAAGCTTTCTTT.